One and the same sample provided the 28 T cell receptor beta chains below, sequenced in a study of graft-versus-host responses after intestinal transplantation. The repertoire was sequenced with immunoSEQ multiplex PCR; TCRdb's copy has only in-frame clones and lacks some. The sample contains 9,600 or so clones, roughly 71% of which appear only once. Graft samples were processed, releasing intraepithelial and lamina propria lymphocytes. The sample here was ileum tissue, taken roughly 470 days after intestinal transplantation. The origin of the receptors is a human patient who received an intestinal transplant, so some T cells may come from the graft donor.

The rearrangement joins TRBV6-5 to TRBJ2-5; 8 nucleotides agree with TRBD2. The junction had 11 bases not matched to a gene; V was cut back by 6 bases and J by 5 bases. The CDR3 loop spans 15 amino acids. Germline assignment: CDR1 MNHEY and CDR2 SVGAGI. The CDR3 protein is CASSVGGGHGETQYF. Written as DNA, the CDR3 is TGTGCCAGCAGCGTCGGGGGGGGGCATGGGGAGACCCAGTACTTC.

V is TRBV11-2 and J is TRBJ2-7; 9 nucleotides agree with TRBD2. The ends lost 1 base at V and 3 bases at J; junction bases unmatched: 16. CDR1 SGHAT and CDR2 FQNNGV come from the germline V gene. The CDR3 loop spans 19 amino acids. Here the CDR3 reads CASSLGTAAGLAGYYEQYF. DNA of the CDR3: TGTGCCAGCAGCTTAGGGACTGCCGCCGGGCTAGCGGGGTACTACGAGCAGTACTTC.

The chain links TRBV1 to TRBJ2-2; TRBD2 is the table's D call and was not checked against the DNA. TRBV1 is flagged as a pseudogene. The CDR3 sequence is 12 residues long. The CDR3, as DNA: TGCACCAGCAGTCGGGTCCCCGGGGAGCTGTTTTTT. Protein: CTSSRVPGELFF.

As regards this clone: The same CDR3 arises from other DNA sequences in this sample as well. This rearrangement joins TRBV6-5 to TRBJ1-3, with TRBD1 identical over 8 bases. V lost 3 bases to trimming and J lost 0 bases; unmatched junction nucleotides: 1. CDR1 is MNHEY and CDR2 is SVGAGI in the germline V gene. CDR3 length equals 15 residues. The DNA of the CDR3 is TGTGCCAGCAGTTATACAGGGGGCTCTGGAAACACCATATATTTT. Its protein product is CASSYTGGSGNTIYF.

The chain combines TRBV10-1 with TRBJ2-3; possible D gene TRBD1, 5 bases. The germline V gene encodes CDR1 WNHNN and CDR2 SYGVQD (reference sequence). This CDR3 spans 13 amino acids. Trimming stripped 3 bases from V and 3 bases from J, with 7 bases between. CDR3 bases: TGCGCCAGCAGTGACAGGGTAACAGATACGCAGTATTTT. Protein: CASSDRVTDTQYF.

The chain links TRBV5-4 to TRBJ1-2; D possibly corresponds to TRBD1 (5 bases). This CDR3 has 14 residues. V was shortened by 3 bases and J by 7 bases, with 16 bases between the two germline ends. CDR1 is SGHNT and CDR2 is YYREEE in the germline V gene (reference sequence). CDR3 nucleotide sequence: TGTGCCAGCAGCTGGGGGACGGCGGTATCTGGCTACACCTTC. Protein sequence: CASSWGTAVSGYTF.

V and J are TRBV10-3 and TRBJ1-1, with 8 bases identical to TRBD1. J lost 3 bases, V lost 5 bases, and 5 bases had no gene match. CDR3 length: 14 residues. CDR1 is ENHRY and CDR2 is SYGVKD in the germline V gene. For the CDR3, the DNA is TGTGCCATCAGTCAGGGGGCGTCGGACACTGAAGCTTTCTTT. Its protein is CAISQGASDTEAFF.

The genes are TRBV25-1 and TRBJ2-5; no reliable D call. The CDR3 has 11 amino acids. V lost 1 base, J lost 7 bases, and 4 bases lay in between. Germline CDR1 reads MGHDK; CDR2 reads SYGVNS. The chain's CDR3 is CASSEWGTQYF. The CDR3 nucleotides are TGTGCCAGCAGTGAATGGGGGACCCAGTACTTC.

The chain joins TRBV5-1 to TRBJ1-1; 8 nucleotides align to TRBD1. This CDR3 spans 16 amino acids. With 10 bases clipped from V and 1 base from J, the junction kept 15 bases outside the gene matches. Germline CDR1 SGHRS, CDR2 YFSETQ. As DNA, the CDR3 is TGCGCCCCTAAAAATCAGGGGGCAAAAGGGAACACTGAAGCTTTCTTT. Translated: CAPKNQGAKGNTEAFF. The variable domain in full, completed from reference TRBV5-1 and TRBJ1-1, reads KAGVTQTPRYLIKTRGQQVTLSCSPISGHRSVSWYQQTPGQGLQFLFEYFSETQRNKGNFPGRFSGRQFSNSRSEMNVSTLELGDSALYLCAPKNQGAKGNTEAFFGQGTRLTVV.

The chain joins TRBV19 to TRBJ1-5; 9 nucleotides align to TRBD1. V lost 4 bases, J lost 6 bases, and 4 bases stayed unmatched. Looked up from germline, CDR1 is LNHDA and CDR2 is SQIVND (reference sequence). CDR3 length equals 14 residues. The CDR3 sequence: CASSKGTGTQPQHF. The CDR3 bases are TGTGCCAGTAGTAAGGGGACAGGGACTCAGCCCCAGCATTTT.

The V and J genes are TRBV4-1 and TRBJ1-5, with D possibly matching TRBD1 (6 bases). Trimming removed 4 bases from V and 5 bases from J, with 15 bases in between. CDR3 length: 15 residues. CDR1 and CDR2 from the germline V gene are MGHRA and YSYEKL. DNA for the CDR3: TGCGCCAGCAGCCTCGAGTCGGGGGGCCATCAGCCCCAGCATTTT. It yields the protein CASSLESGGHQPQHF.

This clone showed up just once. CDR3 in amino acids: CASSPLLDRGRNEQFF. CDR3 sequence (DNA): TGTGCCAGCTCACCGCTCTTGGACAGGGGGAGGAATGAGCAGTTCTTC. The V and J genes are TRBV18 and TRBJ2-1; 10 positions match TRBD1. The CDR3 sequence is 16 residues long. Germline V gene data show CDR1 as KGHSH and CDR2 as LQKENI. With 3 bases clipped from V and 7 bases from J, the junction kept 9 bases outside the gene matches.

Concerning this clone: At one end the junction does not follow the germline gene, possibly because of a read error. The chain employs TRBV9 and TRBJ2-7; 7 bases are shared with TRBD2. The CDR3 spans 14 residues. CDR1 SGDLS and CDR2 YYNGEE come from the germline V gene. CDR3 DNA: TGTGCCCGCAGCGTAGCCGGGGGGTGGGGCGAGCAGTACTTC. It encodes CARSVAGGWGEQYF.

The CDR3 sequence: CASSFGLYNEQFF. Written as DNA, the CDR3 is TGTGCCAGCAGCTTTGGACTATACAATGAGCAGTTCTTC. This chain links TRBV7-9 with TRBJ2-1, with TRBD2 as a possible D gene (6 bases). The germline CDR1 and CDR2 sequences are SEHNR and FQNEAQ (reference sequence). V lost 3 bases and J lost 4, with 7 bases in between. This CDR3 spans 13 amino acids.

The chain has TRBV25-1 and TRBJ2-5; the D call may be TRBD1 or TRBD2 (5 bases each). The CDR3 extends over 12 amino acids. Trimming removed 3 bases from V and 5 bases from J, with 7 bases in between. Germline CDR1 is MGHDK and CDR2 is SYGVNS. CDR3 sequence: CASSERDETQYF. The CDR3 DNA reads TGTGCCAGCAGTGAGAGGGACGAGACCCAGTACTTC.

The J gene is TRBJ1-6, the V gene TRBV10-1; 8 nucleotides align to TRBD1. V gave up 5 bases and J gave up 10 bases; unmatched junction bases: 7. The germline CDR1 and CDR2 sequences are WNHNN and SYGVQD (reference sequence). The CDR3 extends over 14 amino acids. The CDR3 sequence is CASSNSGQGSPLHF. The CDR3, as DNA: TGCGCCAGCAGTAACTCCGGACAGGGATCACCCCTCCACTTT.

The J gene is TRBJ2-1, the V gene TRBV19; no reliable D call. CDR1 is LNHDA, CDR2 SQIVND, per germline (reference sequence). V dropped 8 bases and J dropped 10 bases, with 18 bases sitting between them. The CDR3 totals 13 residues. CDR3 sequence (DNA): TGTGCCAGTGGATCATCGACGGTCACCGAGCAGTTCTTC. It encodes CASGSSTVTEQFF. Looking up the rest from reference TRBV19 and TRBJ2-1 gives the full variable domain: DGGITQSPKYLFRKEGQNVTLSCEQNLNHDAMYWYRQDPGQGLRLIYYSQIVNDFQKGDIAEGYSVSREKKESFPLTVTSAQKNPTAFYLCASGSSTVTEQFFGPGTRLTVL.

The J gene is TRBJ2-1, the V gene TRBV2, with D possibly matching TRBD2 (6 bases). V lost 2 bases to trimming and J lost 9 bases, with 14 bases between them. Germline CDR1 and CDR2: SNHLY and FYNNEI. The CDR3 spans 14 residues. The CDR3 protein is CASSEQAGRFEQFF. CDR3 coding DNA: TGTGCCAGCAGTGAACAAGCAGGGAGGTTTGAGCAGTTCTTC.

The genes are TRBV7-9 and TRBJ2-3, with 9 bases aligning to TRBD2. Germline V CDR1 and CDR2: SEHNR, FQNEAQ (reference sequence). The length of the CDR3 is 15 residues. Trimming removed 5 bases from V and 6 bases from J; junction bases left unmatched: 9. CDR3 DNA sequence: TGTGCCAGCAGCCCTCACGCGGGACTAGCCGATACGCAGTATTTT. Protein: CASSPHAGLADTQYF.

J is TRBJ1-4 and V is TRBV6-9; weak D call: TRBD1 (6 bases). The CDR3 extends over 16 amino acids. The germline V gene has CDR1 MNHGY and CDR2 SVAAGI. Deletions cut 7 bases from V and 8 bases from J, with 23 bases between. CDR3 sequence reads: CASNYSPSGAGEKLFF. CDR3 nucleotide sequence: TGTGCCAGCAACTATTCCCCCTCGGGGGCAGGGGAAAAACTGTTTTTT.

The V and J genes are TRBV28 and TRBJ1-2, with D possibly matching TRBD1 (5 bases). Trimming cost V 3 bases and J 14 bases, with 13 bases left between them. Germline assignment: CDR1 MDHEN and CDR2 SYDVKM. The CDR3 is 11 residues long. In nucleotides, the CDR3 is TGTGCCAGCAGTTTTCAGGACGGGACGACCTTC. Translation: CASSFQDGTTF.

This clone was observed a few times. The chain combines TRBV29-1 with TRBJ2-5; the match to TRBD1 covers 7 bases. The germline gives CDR1 SQVTM, CDR2 ANQGSEA. The CDR3 is made up of 14 amino acids. With V trimmed by 4 bases and J by 5 bases, 10 bases remained unmatched. The CDR3 region is CSVGSGQLPETQYF. Written as DNA, the CDR3 is TGCAGCGTTGGATCGGGACAGCTTCCTGAGACCCAGTACTTC.

The chain links TRBV5-1 to TRBJ1-1; D unclear. Germline CDR1 is SGHRS and CDR2 is YFSETQ. V dropped 5 bases and J dropped 1 base, with 15 bases sitting between them. The CDR3 consists of 15 residues. The CDR3 sequence: CASRPAASWNTEAFF. In DNA, the CDR3 is TGCGCCAGCAGACCGGCAGCCTCATGGAACACTGAAGCTTTCTTT.

This chain joins TRBV9 and TRBJ1-5; the D gene is possibly TRBD1 (5 bases). Deletions cut 3 bases from V and 2 bases from J, with 12 bases between. CDR1 SGDLS and CDR2 YYNGEE come from the germline V gene. The CDR3 runs to 15 residues. In nucleotides, the CDR3 is TGTGCCAGCAGCGGAGATGGGGGTGGCAATCAGCCCCAGCATTTT. This gives the protein CASSGDGGGNQPQHF.

This clone appeared once. This chain uses TRBV12-2 with TRBJ2-5; the table's D call, TRBD1, was not checked against the DNA. TRBJ2-7 matches the DNA end more closely, so the J call is doubtful. TRBV12-2 is termed a pseudogene. The CDR3 spans 14 residues. In DNA, the CDR3 is TGTGCAAGTCGCCTACGGGACAGCTCCTACGAGCAGTACTTC. Its protein is CASRLRDSSYEQYF.

The chain links TRBV18 to TRBJ1-1, with 10 bases lining up with TRBD1. Germline lookup yields CDR1 KGHSH and CDR2 LQKENI. J gave up 5 bases and V 4 bases, and 4 bases lay outside the gene matches. The CDR3 spans 14 residues. CDR3 residues: CASSQQDRGTEAFF. The CDR3 DNA sequence: TGTGCCAGCTCACAACAGGACAGGGGGACTGAAGCTTTCTTT. Filled out from reference TRBV18 and TRBJ1-1, the complete variable domain reads NAGVMQNPRHLVRRRGQEARLRCSPMKGHSHVYWYRQLPEEGLKFMVYLQKENIIDESGMPKERFSAEFPKEGPSILRIQQVVRGDSAAYFCASSQQDRGTEAFFGQGTRLTVV.

Note on this clone: Additional DNA sequences in this sample encode the identical CDR3. The chain joins TRBV19 to TRBJ1-5, with TRBD1 matching over 11 bases. V shed 6 bases, J shed 3 bases, and the junction held 1 base outside the gene matches. The CDR3 consists of 14 residues. Germline CDR1 LNHDA, CDR2 SQIVND (reference sequence). The CDR3 is CASRGQGVNQPQHF. The CDR3 DNA follows: TGTGCCAGTAGGGGACAGGGGGTCAATCAGCCCCAGCATTTT.

V and J are TRBV13 and TRBJ1-3; D remains ambiguous. The V end lost 5 bases, the J end lost 4 bases, and 18 bases lay between the germline ends. Germline loops: CDR1 PRHDT, CDR2 FYEKMQ (reference sequence). The CDR3 has 16 amino acids. CDR3 loop: CASSERTDPRGNTIYF. As DNA, the CDR3 is TGTGCCAGCAGCGAAAGGACGGACCCCAGGGGAAACACCATATATTTT.